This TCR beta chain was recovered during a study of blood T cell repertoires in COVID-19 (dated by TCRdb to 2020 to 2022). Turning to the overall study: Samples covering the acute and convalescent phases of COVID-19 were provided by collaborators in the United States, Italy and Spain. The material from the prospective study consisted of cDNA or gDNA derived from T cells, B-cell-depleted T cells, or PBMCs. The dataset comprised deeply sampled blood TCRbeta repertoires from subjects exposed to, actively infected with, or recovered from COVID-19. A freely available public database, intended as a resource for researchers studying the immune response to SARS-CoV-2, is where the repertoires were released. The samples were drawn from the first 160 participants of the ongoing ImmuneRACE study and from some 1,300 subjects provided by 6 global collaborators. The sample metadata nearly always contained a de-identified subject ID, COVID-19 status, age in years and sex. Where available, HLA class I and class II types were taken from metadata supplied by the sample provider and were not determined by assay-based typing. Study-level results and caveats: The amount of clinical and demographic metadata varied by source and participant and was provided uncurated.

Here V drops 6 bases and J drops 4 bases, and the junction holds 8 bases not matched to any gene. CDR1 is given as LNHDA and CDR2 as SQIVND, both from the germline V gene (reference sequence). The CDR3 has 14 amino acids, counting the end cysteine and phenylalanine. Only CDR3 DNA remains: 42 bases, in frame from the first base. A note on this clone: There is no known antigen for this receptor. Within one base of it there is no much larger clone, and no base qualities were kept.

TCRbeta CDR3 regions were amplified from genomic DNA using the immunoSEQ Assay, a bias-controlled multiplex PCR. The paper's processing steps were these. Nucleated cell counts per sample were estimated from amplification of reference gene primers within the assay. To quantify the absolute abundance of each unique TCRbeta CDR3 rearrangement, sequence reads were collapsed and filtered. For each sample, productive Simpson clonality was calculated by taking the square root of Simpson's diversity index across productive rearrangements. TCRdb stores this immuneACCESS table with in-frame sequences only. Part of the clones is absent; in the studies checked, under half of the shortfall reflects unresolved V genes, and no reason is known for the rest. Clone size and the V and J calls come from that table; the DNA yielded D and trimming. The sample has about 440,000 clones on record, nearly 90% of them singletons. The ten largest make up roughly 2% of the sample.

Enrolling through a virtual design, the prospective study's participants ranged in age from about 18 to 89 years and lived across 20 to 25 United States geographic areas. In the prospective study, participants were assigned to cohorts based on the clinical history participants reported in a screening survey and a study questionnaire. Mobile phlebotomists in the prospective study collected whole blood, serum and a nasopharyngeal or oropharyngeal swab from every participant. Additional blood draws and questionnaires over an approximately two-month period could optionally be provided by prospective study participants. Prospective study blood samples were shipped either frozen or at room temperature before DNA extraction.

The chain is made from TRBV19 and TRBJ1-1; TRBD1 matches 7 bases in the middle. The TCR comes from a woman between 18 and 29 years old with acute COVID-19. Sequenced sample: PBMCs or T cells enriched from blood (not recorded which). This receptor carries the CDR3 CASSKKNRGTEAFF. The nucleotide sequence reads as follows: TGTGCCAGTAGCAAGAAAAACAGGGGCACTGAAGCTTTCTTT.